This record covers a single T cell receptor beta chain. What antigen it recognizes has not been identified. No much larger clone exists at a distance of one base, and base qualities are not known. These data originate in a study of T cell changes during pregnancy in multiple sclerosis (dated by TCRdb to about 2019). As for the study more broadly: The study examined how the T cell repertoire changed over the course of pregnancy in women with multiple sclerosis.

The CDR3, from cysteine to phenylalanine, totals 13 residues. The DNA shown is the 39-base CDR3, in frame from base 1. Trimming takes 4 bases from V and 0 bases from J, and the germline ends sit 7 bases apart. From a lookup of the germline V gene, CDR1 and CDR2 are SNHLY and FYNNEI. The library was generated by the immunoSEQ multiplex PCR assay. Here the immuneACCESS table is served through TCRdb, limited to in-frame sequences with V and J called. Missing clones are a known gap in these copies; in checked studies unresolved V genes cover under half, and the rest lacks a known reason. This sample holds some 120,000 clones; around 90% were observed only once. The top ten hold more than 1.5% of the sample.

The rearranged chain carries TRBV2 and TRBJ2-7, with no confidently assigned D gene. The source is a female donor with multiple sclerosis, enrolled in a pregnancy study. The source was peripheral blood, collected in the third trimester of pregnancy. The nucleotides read TGTGCCAGCAGTGCCCTCAGCTCCTACGAGCAGTACTTC. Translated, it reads CASSALSSYEQYF. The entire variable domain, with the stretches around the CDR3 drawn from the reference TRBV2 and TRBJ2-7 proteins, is EPEVTQTPSHQVTQMGQEVILRCVPISNHLYFYWYRQILGQKVEFLVSFYNNEISEKSEIFDDQFSVERPDGSNFTLKIRSTKLEDSAMYFCASSALSSYEQYFGPGTRLTVT.